The T cell receptor (beta chain) under discussion was sequenced for a study of Graves' ophthalmopathy and Graves' hyperthyroidism. Study-wide background: Untreated patients at initial diagnosis provided peripheral blood.

Worth noting for this clonotype: Given a much more abundant clone one base away, this may be a read error.

Stable hyperthyroidism was defined by absence of ophthalmopathy within 18 months of follow-up. Ages of hyperthyroidism patients ran from 18 to 65, and their diagnoses were new, under 2 months' duration. Lactation, pregnancy, uncontrolled infections and other autoimmune diseases were all grounds for excluding patients. Scientists amplified the TCR beta CDR3 regions from RNA transcripts. HTBI-primed first-round RT-PCR preceded second-round multiplex PCR. MiXCR, applied by TCRdb to the multiplex PCR reads, yields one record per CDR3 protein. The sample lists roughly 610,000 distinct CDR3 sequences, about a fifth occurring once. The length of the CDR3 is 13 residues. The germline gives CDR1 SNHLY, CDR2 FYNNEI. The V and J ends lost 5 bases and 8 bases respectively, with 15 bases between them.

What was sequenced was peripheral blood. J is TRBJ1-2 and V is TRBV2, with D possibly matching TRBD1 (5 bases). The receptor's source is a woman aged 18-30 years with stable Graves' hyperthyroidism. Some clones in this sample may be carry-over from other donors' samples. CDR3 DNA: TGTGCCAGCAGTACTTTGGGGGGGGACGGCTACACCTTC. It yields the protein CASSTLGGDGYTF. Based on the CDR3 plus reference TRBV2 and TRBJ1-2, the full variable domain is EPEVTQTPSHQVTQMGQEVILRCVPISNHLYFYWYRQILGQKVEFLVSFYNNEISEKSEIFDDQFSVERPDGSNFTLKIRSTKLEDSAMYFCASSTLGGDGYTFGSGTRLTVV.